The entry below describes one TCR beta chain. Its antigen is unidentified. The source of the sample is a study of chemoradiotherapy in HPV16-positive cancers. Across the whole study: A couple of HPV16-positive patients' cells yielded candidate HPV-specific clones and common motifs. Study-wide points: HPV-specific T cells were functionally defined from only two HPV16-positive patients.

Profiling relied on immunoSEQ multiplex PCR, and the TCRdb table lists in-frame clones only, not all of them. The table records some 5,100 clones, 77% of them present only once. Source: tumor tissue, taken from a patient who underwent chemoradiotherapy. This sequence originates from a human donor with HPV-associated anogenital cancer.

The CDR3 here is CAISVDSPYYGYTF. In nucleotides, the CDR3 is TGTGCCATCAGTGTGGACAGTCCCTACTATGGCTACACCTTC. This chain connects TRBV10-3 to TRBJ1-2; D is perhaps TRBD1 (6 bases). CDR3 length: 14 residues. Per the germline V gene, CDR1 is ENHRY and CDR2 is SYGVKD. Trimming cost V 4 bases and J 3 bases, with 12 bases left between them.